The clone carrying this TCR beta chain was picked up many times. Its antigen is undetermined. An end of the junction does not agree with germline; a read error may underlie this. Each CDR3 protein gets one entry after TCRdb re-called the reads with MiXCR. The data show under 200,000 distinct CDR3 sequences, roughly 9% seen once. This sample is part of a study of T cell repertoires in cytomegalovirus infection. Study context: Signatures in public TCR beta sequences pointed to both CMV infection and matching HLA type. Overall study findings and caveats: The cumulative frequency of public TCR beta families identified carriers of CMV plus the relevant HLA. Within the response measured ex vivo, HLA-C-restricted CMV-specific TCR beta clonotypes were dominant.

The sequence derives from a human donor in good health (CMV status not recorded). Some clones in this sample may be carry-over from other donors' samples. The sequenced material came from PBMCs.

This CDR3 reads CASSLASKDRYTF. CDR3 DNA sequence: TGTGCCAGCAGCTTAGCCTCCAAAGACCGCTATACCTTC. The genes are TRBV7-2 and TRBJ1-2; no definite D call. This CDR3 is 13 amino acids long. The V gene's germline CDR1 is SGHTA and CDR2 FQGNSA.